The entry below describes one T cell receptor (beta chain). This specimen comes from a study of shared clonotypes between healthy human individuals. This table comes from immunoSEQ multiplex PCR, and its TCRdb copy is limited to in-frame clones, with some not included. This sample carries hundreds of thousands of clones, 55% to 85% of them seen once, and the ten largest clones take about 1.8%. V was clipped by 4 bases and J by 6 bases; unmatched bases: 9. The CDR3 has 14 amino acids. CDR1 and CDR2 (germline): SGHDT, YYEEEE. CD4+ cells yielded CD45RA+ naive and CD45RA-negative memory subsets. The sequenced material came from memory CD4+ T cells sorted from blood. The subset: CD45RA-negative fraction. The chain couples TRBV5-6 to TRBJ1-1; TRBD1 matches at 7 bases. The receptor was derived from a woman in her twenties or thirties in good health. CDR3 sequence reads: CASSVLTTGSEAFF. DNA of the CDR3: TGTGCCAGCAGCGTACTTACGACAGGGTCTGAAGCTTTCTTT.